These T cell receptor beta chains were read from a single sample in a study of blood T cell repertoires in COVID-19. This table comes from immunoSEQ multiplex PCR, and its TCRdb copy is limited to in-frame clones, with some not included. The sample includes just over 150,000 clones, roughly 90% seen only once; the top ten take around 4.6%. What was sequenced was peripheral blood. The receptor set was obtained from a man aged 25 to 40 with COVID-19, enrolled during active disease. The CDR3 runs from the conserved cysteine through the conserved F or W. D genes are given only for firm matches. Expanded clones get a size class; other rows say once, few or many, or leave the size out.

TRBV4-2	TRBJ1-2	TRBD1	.	CASSQDNRGLDYGYTF	TGTGCCAGCAGCCAAGACAACAGGGGGCTCGACTATGGCTACACCTTC
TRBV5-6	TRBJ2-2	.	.	CASSGETGIGELFF	TGTGCCAGCAGCGGGGAAACAGGAATCGGGGAGCTGTTTTTT
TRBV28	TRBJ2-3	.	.	CASSLSAGFTDTQYF	TGTGCCAGCAGTTTATCAGCGGGTTTCACAGATACGCAGTATTTT
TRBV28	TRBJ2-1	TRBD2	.	CASSLSRLAGYYNEQFF	TGTGCCAGCAGTTTATCCCGACTAGCGGGCTACTACAATGAGCAGTTCTTC
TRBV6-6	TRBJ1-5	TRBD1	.	CASSYRDRGNQPQHF	TGTGCCAGCAGCTACCGGGACAGGGGAAATCAGCCCCAGCATTTT
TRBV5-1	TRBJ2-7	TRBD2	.	CASSLVGTSGEQYF	TGCGCCAGCAGCTTGGTTGGGACTAGTGGCGAGCAGTACTTC
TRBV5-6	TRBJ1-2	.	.	CASSLAAGTSDGKSYGYTF	TGTGCCAGCAGCTTGGCCGCCGGGACAAGCGACGGGAAAAGCTATGGCTACACCTTC
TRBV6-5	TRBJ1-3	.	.	CASTLNRGGNTIYF	TGTGCCAGCACCTTAAACCGGGGTGGAAACACCATATATTTT
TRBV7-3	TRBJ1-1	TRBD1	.	CASPQAKQGAEAFF	TGTGCCAGCCCGCAGGCGAAACAGGGGGCTGAAGCTTTCTTT
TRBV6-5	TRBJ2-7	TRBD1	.	CASSLFDRGTYEQYF	TGTGCCAGCAGCCTTTTTGACAGGGGGACCTACGAGCAGTACTTC
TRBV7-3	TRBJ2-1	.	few	CASSPIGARDEQFF	TGTGCCAGCAGCCCAATAGGGGCACGGGATGAGCAGTTCTTC
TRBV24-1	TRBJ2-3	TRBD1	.	CATSDYGQGTDTQYF	TGTGCCACCAGTGATTATGGACAGGGGACAGATACGCAGTATTTT
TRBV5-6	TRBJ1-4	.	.	CASSSGQLTTNEKLFF	TGTGCCAGCAGCTCCGGACAGCTAACAACTAATGAAAAACTGTTTTTT
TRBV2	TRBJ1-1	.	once	CASSVQDFSTEAFF	TGTGCCAGCAGTGTGCAGGATTTTTCGACTGAAGCTTTCTTT
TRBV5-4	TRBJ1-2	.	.	CASSLGQGRRDYGYTF	TGTGCCAGCAGCTTGGGCCAGGGAAGGAGGGACTATGGCTACACCTTC
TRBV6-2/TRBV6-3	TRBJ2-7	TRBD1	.	CASSTPRGKGATEQYF	TGTGCCAGCAGTACGCCTCGGGGCAAGGGGGCCACCGAGCAGTACTTC
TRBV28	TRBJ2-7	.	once	CASRSNYEQYF	TGTGCCAGCAGGAGTAACTACGAGCAGTACTTC
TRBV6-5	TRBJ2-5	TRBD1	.	CASSYQGQGAVTQYF	TGTGCCAGCAGTTACCAGGGACAGGGAGCTGTGACCCAGTACTTC
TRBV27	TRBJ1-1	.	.	CASSSTPRGGTEAFF	TGTGCCAGCAGTTCTACACCCAGGGGAGGGACTGAAGCTTTCTTT
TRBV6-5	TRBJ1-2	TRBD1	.	CASSRTGGGNGYTF	TGTGCCAGCAGCCGGACAGGGGGCGGGAATGGCTACACCTTC
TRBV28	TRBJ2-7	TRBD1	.	CASSLYEGDDWGQVTYEQYF	TGTGCCAGCAGTTTATACGAGGGGGACGATTGGGGACAGGTTACCTACGAGCAGTACTTC
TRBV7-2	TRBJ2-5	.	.	CASSTRAGLGETQYF	TGTGCCAGCAGTACAAGGGCGGGGCTAGGAGAGACCCAGTACTTC
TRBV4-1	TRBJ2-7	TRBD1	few	CASSQDFVWGTAHEQYF	TGCGCCAGCAGCCAAGATTTCGTTTGGGGGACAGCCCACGAGCAGTACTTC
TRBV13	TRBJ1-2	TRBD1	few	CASSSTGGDYGYTF	TGTGCCAGCAGCTCGACAGGGGGCGACTATGGCTACACCTTC
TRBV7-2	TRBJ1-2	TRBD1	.	CASYPKGGNYGYTF	TGTGCCAGCTATCCGAAAGGGGGCAACTATGGCTACACCTTC
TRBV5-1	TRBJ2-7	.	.	CASSREYEQYF	TGCGCCAGCAGCCGGGAGTACGAGCAGTACTTC
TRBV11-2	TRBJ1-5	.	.	CASSRDRGAFNQPQHF	TGTGCCAGCAGCCGTGATCGGGGGGCCTTCAATCAGCCCCAGCATTTT
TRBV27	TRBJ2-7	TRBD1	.	CASSFTGQGPSYEQYF	TGTGCCAGCAGCTTCACAGGACAGGGACCCTCCTACGAGCAGTACTTC
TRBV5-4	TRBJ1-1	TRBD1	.	CASSLGSLGGSEAFF	TGTGCCAGCAGCTTGGGCTCCCTAGGGGGCTCTGAAGCTTTCTTT
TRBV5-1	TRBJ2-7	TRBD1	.	CASSRGQGGYEQYF	TGCGCCAGCAGCCGCGGACAGGGGGGTTACGAGCAGTACTTC
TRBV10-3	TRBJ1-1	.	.	CAIMGHFNTEAFF	TGTGCCATCATGGGCCACTTTAACACTGAAGCTTTCTTT
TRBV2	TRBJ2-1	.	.	CASKSNEQFF	TGTGCCAGCAAGAGCAATGAGCAGTTCTTC
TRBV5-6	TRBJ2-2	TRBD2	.	CASSSYRLAGGETGELFF	TGTGCCAGCAGCTCGTACAGACTAGCGGGAGGAGAGACCGGGGAGCTGTTTTTT
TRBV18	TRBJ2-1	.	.	CASSPPKGNNEQFF	TGTGCCAGCTCACCACCGAAGGGGAACAATGAGCAGTTCTTC
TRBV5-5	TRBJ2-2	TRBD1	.	CASSSEGTGATGELFF	TGTGCCAGCAGCTCCGAGGGGACAGGGGCCACCGGGGAGCTGTTTTTT
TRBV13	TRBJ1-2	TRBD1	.	CASSSQQGLDGYTF	TGTGCCAGCAGCTCCCAACAGGGGCTGGATGGCTACACCTTC
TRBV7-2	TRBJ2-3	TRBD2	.	CASSLLGMGGTTDTQYF	TGTGCCAGCAGCTTGTTGGGCATGGGGGGGACGACAGATACGCAGTATTTT
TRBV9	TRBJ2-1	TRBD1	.	CASSGRQGAKNTYNEQFF	TGTGCCAGCAGCGGCCGACAGGGGGCCAAAAACACCTACAATGAGCAGTTCTTC
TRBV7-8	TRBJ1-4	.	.	CASSFQGLGEKLFF	TGTGCCAGCAGCTTCCAGGGGCTTGGGGAAAAACTGTTTTTT
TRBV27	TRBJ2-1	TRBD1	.	CASSLPTGTGVRNEQFF	TGTGCCAGCAGTTTACCTACCGGGACAGGGGTTCGCAATGAGCAGTTCTTC
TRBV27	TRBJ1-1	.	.	CASSLGRGNTEAFF	TGTGCCAGCAGTTTAGGCAGGGGGAACACTGAAGCTTTCTTT
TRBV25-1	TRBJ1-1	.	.	CASRLLNTEAFF	TGTGCCAGCAGACTTCTGAACACTGAAGCTTTCTTT
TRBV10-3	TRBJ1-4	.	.	CAIQQGIGEKLFF	TGTGCCATCCAACAGGGTATAGGTGAAAAACTGTTTTTT
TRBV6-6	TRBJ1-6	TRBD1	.	CASSSRQGPSNSPLHF	TGTGCCAGCAGCTCAAGACAGGGCCCCTCTAATTCACCCCTCCACTTT
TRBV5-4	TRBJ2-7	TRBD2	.	CASSLVGLAGASYEQYF	TGTGCCAGCAGCTTGGTGGGACTAGCGGGGGCCTCCTACGAGCAGTACTTC
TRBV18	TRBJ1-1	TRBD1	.	CASSPQTGGVTEAFF	TGTGCCAGCTCACCACAGACAGGGGGCGTCACTGAAGCTTTCTTT
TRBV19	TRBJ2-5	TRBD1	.	CASSTRDRGQETQYF	TGTGCCAGTAGTACCCGGGACAGGGGGCAGGAGACCCAGTACTTC
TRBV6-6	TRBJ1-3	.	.	CASFLGAGNTIYF	TGTGCCAGCTTTCTAGGGGCTGGAAACACCATATATTTT
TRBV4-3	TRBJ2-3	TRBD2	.	CASSPGGGNTDTQYF	TGCGCCAGCAGCCCTGGGGGGGGGAACACAGATACGCAGTATTTT
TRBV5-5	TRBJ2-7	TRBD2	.	CASSLDKRGPPAYEQYF	TGTGCCAGCAGCTTGGATAAGCGGGGGCCCCCGGCCTACGAGCAGTACTTC
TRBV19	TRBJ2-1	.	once	CASRGAVYNEQFF	TGTGCCAGTAGGGGAGCTGTCTACAATGAGCAGTTCTTC